The 14 T cell receptor beta chains below all came from one sample that was sequenced in a study of blood T cell dynamics during melanoma immunotherapy. The sample's time point: week 3, after first cycle of checkpoint inhibitor. Sequenced by immunoSEQ multiplex PCR; TCRdb stores in-frame clones only, minus some. Among approximately 20,000 clones, roughly nine tenths were seen once, and the ten largest hold about 7.5%. The sequencing here drew on blood, taken from a patient treated with checkpoint blockade. The receptors were sampled from a human donor with melanoma.

The chain carries TRBV6-1 and TRBJ2-3; D is unclear. Trimming took off 2 bases at V and 5 bases at J, with 11 bases between the two ends. The CDR3 runs 14 residues. Germline V gene lookup returns CDR1 MNHNS and CDR2 SASEGT. Written as DNA, the CDR3 is TGTGCCAGCAGTGAAAGAGATCTCGGAGATACGCAGTATTTT. The encoded protein is CASSERDLGDTQYF.

The CDR3 loop is CASSSYRDTGELFF. DNA of the CDR3: TGTGCCAGCAGTTCGTACAGAGACACCGGGGAGCTGTTTTTT. The rearrangement uses TRBV6-5 and TRBJ2-2, with unresolved D. The CDR3 is made up of 14 amino acids. V lost 4 bases and J lost 3, with 9 bases in between. Germline lookup yields CDR1 MNHEY and CDR2 SVGAGI.

The DNA of the CDR3 is TGTGCCAGCAGTGGAGTCCCCGGGACAGACAACACTGAAGCTTTCTTT. Its protein is CASSGVPGTDNTEAFF. V and J are TRBV6-1 and TRBJ1-1, with 7 bases identical to TRBD1. CDR3 length: 16 amino acids. V trimming: 4 bases; J trimming: 2 bases; junction bases outside the gene matches: 10. Germline lookup yields CDR1 MNHNS and CDR2 SASEGT.

V usage is TRBV19 and J usage is TRBJ2-2; the D is unclear. Looked up from germline, CDR1 is LNHDA and CDR2 is SQIVND (reference sequence). With 10 bases removed from V and 3 bases from J, the gap between germline ends came to 12 bases. CDR3 length: 13 residues. Written as DNA, the CDR3 is TGTGCCACCTGGGCAGGTTACACCGGGGAGCTGTTTTTT. It codes for CATWAGYTGELFF.

This chain connects TRBV19 to TRBJ2-3; 11 positions agree with TRBD1. This CDR3 comprises 14 residues. V was pared by 7 bases and J by 3 bases, with 3 bases of the junction left unmatched. Germline V gene lookup returns CDR1 LNHDA and CDR2 SQIVND (reference sequence). The CDR3 reads CASTGTGGTDTQYF. Written as DNA, the CDR3 is TGTGCCAGTACTGGGACAGGGGGAACAGATACGCAGTATTTT.

This clone was observed once. V is TRBV28 and J is TRBJ1-5; D remains unclear. This CDR3 comprises 12 residues. The germline V and J ends were trimmed by 7 bases and 2 bases, with 6 bases remaining between them. Germline loops: CDR1 MDHEN, CDR2 SYDVKM. The CDR3 reads CASNTGNQPQHF. For the CDR3, the DNA is TGTGCCAGCAATACGGGCAATCAGCCCCAGCATTTT.

This chain uses TRBV27 with TRBJ2-6; D is possibly TRBD2 (6 bases). This CDR3 spans 17 amino acids. V was cut by 5 bases and J by 4 bases, with 18 bases left in between. Germline loops: CDR1 MNHEY, CDR2 SMNVEV (reference sequence). In nucleotides, the CDR3 is TGTGCCAGCAGTCCCCTTGTAGGGAGCGGGGGGGCCAACGTCCTGACTTTC. It encodes CASSPLVGSGGANVLTF.

This clone was observed a few times. The genes are TRBV19 and TRBJ1-6; D gene ambiguous. The CDR3 has 13 amino acids. The V gene lost 6 bases and the J gene lost 7 bases, with 10 bases spanning the gap. Germline V gene sequence: CDR1 LNHDA, CDR2 SQIVND (reference sequence). In DNA form, the CDR3 reads TGTGCCAGTAGGCCGGGCTTAAATTCACCCCTCCACTTT. This sequence encodes CASRPGLNSPLHF.

This chain connects TRBV5-1 to TRBJ1-1; D not certain. The CDR3 length is 13 residues. V was shortened by 2 bases and J by 1 base, with 6 bases between the two germline ends. Germline-derived CDR1 and CDR2 are SGHRS and YFSETQ. For the CDR3, the DNA is TGCGCCAGCAGCTTCAGGCCGAACACTGAAGCTTTCTTT. Amino acid sequence: CASSFRPNTEAFF.

J is TRBJ2-6 and V is TRBV2; 9 bases are shared with TRBD2. CDR1 and CDR2 (germline): SNHLY, FYNNEI. The V segment lost 4 bases and the J segment 2 bases; nucleotides outside the gene matches: 0. The CDR3 loop spans 15 amino acids. The CDR3 region is CASSVAGAGANVLTF. DNA for the CDR3: TGTGCCAGCAGTGTAGCGGGGGCTGGGGCCAACGTCCTGACTTTC.

The chain combines TRBV7-9 with TRBJ2-2; D might be TRBD1 (6 bases). The germline CDR1 and CDR2 sequences are SEHNR and FQNEAQ (reference sequence). The CDR3 runs to 15 residues. V lost 6 bases, J lost 0 bases, and 11 bases lay in between. The CDR3 reads CASRMGAPNTGELFF. The CDR3 nucleotides read TGTGCCAGCAGGATGGGGGCGCCGAACACCGGGGAGCTGTTTTTT.

V is TRBV4-2 and J is TRBJ2-1, with TRBD2 matching 8 bases. This CDR3 region has 16 residues. Trimming took 0 bases from V and 10 from J; bases not matched to a gene: 11. The germline V gene has CDR1 LGHNA and CDR2 YNFKEQ. CDR3: CASSQERASGLVEQFF. CDR3 sequence (DNA): TGTGCCAGCAGCCAAGAAAGGGCTAGCGGGCTGGTGGAGCAGTTCTTC.

The chain links TRBV10-1 to TRBJ2-1; a possible D gene is TRBD2 (5 bases). The germline gives CDR1 WNHNN, CDR2 SYGVQD (reference sequence). CDR3 length: 14 amino acids. The germline V and J ends were trimmed by 3 bases and 7 bases, with 13 bases remaining between them. The CDR3, as DNA: TGCGCCAGCAGTGATCGGGAACTTGTAAATGAGCAGTTCTTC. Translated: CASSDRELVNEQFF.

V gene TRBV4-1 combines with J gene TRBJ1-1; 9 nucleotides match TRBD1. CDR3 length: 13 amino acids. Germline loops: CDR1 MGHRA, CDR2 YSYEKL. The ends lost 4 bases at V and 4 bases at J; junction bases unmatched: 1. CDR3 nucleotide sequence: TGCGCCAGCAGCCTGGACAGGGGCACTGAAGCTTTCTTT. Translated: CASSLDRGTEAFF.